A selection of T cell receptor beta chains follows, all from one sample in a study of blood T cell repertoires in COVID-19. The table came from immunoSEQ multiplex PCR; TCRdb's copy has only in-frame clones and leaves some out. The top ten clones hold 15% to 20% of a sample with 100,000 or so clones, around 85% of them seen once. The sample consisted of peripheral blood. Receptor source: a woman aged 55-75 years with acute or convalescent COVID-19. Each CDR3 is given with its conserved first and last residue. Fields, in order: clone size, D gene, J gene, V gene, CDR3 DNA, CDR3 protein. D genes are given only for firm matches. The size of a clone is reported for some rows only, either as once, few or many, or as a class for expanded clones.

abundance: -
d_gene: -
j_gene: TRBJ1-1
v_gene: TRBV5-8
CDR3nt: TGTGCCAGCAGCCAGAGGTATAGGACTGAAGCTTTCTTT
CDR3aa: CASSQRYRTEAFF

abundance: -
d_gene: -
j_gene: TRBJ1-1
v_gene: TRBV10-3
CDR3nt: TGTGCCATCAGTGTCTTACAGAACACTGAAGCTTTCTTT
CDR3aa: CAISVLQNTEAFF

abundance: few
d_gene: TRBD1
j_gene: TRBJ1-2
v_gene: TRBV19
CDR3nt: TGTGCCAGTAGGCCCCCGGGACAGGGGGGTGCTGGCTACACCTTC
CDR3aa: CASRPPGQGGAGYTF

abundance: -
d_gene: TRBD1
j_gene: TRBJ2-7
v_gene: TRBV30
CDR3nt: TGTGCCTGGAGTCGACAGGGGGGCAACGAGCAGTACTTC
CDR3aa: CAWSRQGGNEQYF

abundance: -
d_gene: TRBD1
j_gene: TRBJ2-7
v_gene: TRBV9
CDR3nt: TGTGCCAGCAGCCTAAAACAGGGGGGCTTTGTCGAGCAGTACTTC
CDR3aa: CASSLKQGGFVEQYF

abundance: -
d_gene: -
j_gene: TRBJ1-6
v_gene: TRBV7-2
CDR3nt: TGTGCCAGCAGCAACGGACGGACTGATAATTCACCCCTCCACTTT
CDR3aa: CASSNGRTDNSPLHF

abundance: few
d_gene: TRBD2
j_gene: TRBJ2-5
v_gene: TRBV7-9
CDR3nt: TGTGCCAGCAGCTTACGCGGGGGGGATGAGACCCAGTACTTC
CDR3aa: CASSLRGGDETQYF

abundance: -
d_gene: -
j_gene: TRBJ2-1
v_gene: TRBV2
CDR3nt: TGTGCCAGCAGTGAAGACAGGGGAGGCTACAATGAGCAGTTCTTC
CDR3aa: CASSEDRGGYNEQFF

abundance: -
d_gene: -
j_gene: TRBJ1-2
v_gene: TRBV4-1
CDR3nt: TGCGCCAGCAGCCAAGATGGAGGCAGGAACTATGGCTACACCTTC
CDR3aa: CASSQDGGRNYGYTF

abundance: few
d_gene: -
j_gene: TRBJ1-2
v_gene: TRBV9
CDR3nt: TGTGCCAGCAGCCCGCAGGCTGACTATGGCTACACCTTC
CDR3aa: CASSPQADYGYTF

abundance: -
d_gene: -
j_gene: TRBJ1-2
v_gene: TRBV30
CDR3nt: TGTGCCTGGACTTCTGGGGGGGGTGGCTACACCTTC
CDR3aa: CAWTSGGGGYTF

abundance: -
d_gene: TRBD1
j_gene: TRBJ1-5
v_gene: TRBV9
CDR3nt: TGTGCCAGCAGCCCTCGAGGGGGCCAGCCCCAGCATTTT
CDR3aa: CASSPRGGQPQHF

abundance: -
d_gene: -
j_gene: TRBJ1-1
v_gene: TRBV27
CDR3nt: TGTGCCAGCAGCCTGGACAAACTGAACACTGAAGCTTTCTTT
CDR3aa: CASSLDKLNTEAFF

abundance: -
d_gene: -
j_gene: TRBJ2-1
v_gene: TRBV10-2
CDR3nt: TGCGCCACCGAACGGGGTGAGCAGTTCTTC
CDR3aa: CATERGEQFF

abundance: once
d_gene: TRBD1
j_gene: TRBJ1-6
v_gene: TRBV6-6
CDR3nt: TGTGCCTCCAAGACAGGGAACTATAATTCACCCCTCCACTTT
CDR3aa: CASKTGNYNSPLHF

abundance: few
d_gene: TRBD1
j_gene: TRBJ1-5
v_gene: TRBV28
CDR3nt: TGTGCCAGCAGTTTGGAGCAGGGGGCCTTTAATCAGCCCCAGCATTTT
CDR3aa: CASSLEQGAFNQPQHF

abundance: -
d_gene: -
j_gene: TRBJ1-5
v_gene: TRBV28
CDR3nt: TGTGCCAGCAGCAAGCAGGTATCCGGCCAGCCCCAGCATTTT
CDR3aa: CASSKQVSGQPQHF

abundance: -
d_gene: TRBD1
j_gene: TRBJ1-1
v_gene: TRBV6-1
CDR3nt: TGTGCCAGCAGGCCCGGGACAGACAACACTGAAGCTTTCTTT
CDR3aa: CASRPGTDNTEAFF

abundance: few
d_gene: TRBD2
j_gene: TRBJ2-1
v_gene: TRBV4-2
CDR3nt: TGTGCCAGCAGCCGATCCGGGGTAGCGGGCTCCTACAATGAGCAGTTCTTC
CDR3aa: CASSRSGVAGSYNEQFF

abundance: once
d_gene: -
j_gene: TRBJ2-5
v_gene: TRBV2
CDR3nt: TGTGCCAGCAGTGATGATACAGGGAGATCAGAGACCCAGTACTTC
CDR3aa: CASSDDTGRSETQYF

abundance: -
d_gene: TRBD1
j_gene: TRBJ2-3
v_gene: TRBV5-1
CDR3nt: TGCGCCAGCAGCTCCGACAGGGGACACCCCACAGATACGCAGTATTTT
CDR3aa: CASSSDRGHPTDTQYF

abundance: -
d_gene: -
j_gene: TRBJ1-4
v_gene: TRBV27
CDR3nt: TGTGCCAGCAGCCTACAGGTCCGTACTGGAAAACTGTTTTTT
CDR3aa: CASSLQVRTGKLFF

abundance: many
d_gene: -
j_gene: TRBJ1-6
v_gene: TRBV7-2
CDR3nt: TGTGCCAGCAGCTCCCTAGTGGGTCGCACACCCCTCCACTTT
CDR3aa: CASSSLVGRTPLHF

abundance: -
d_gene: -
j_gene: TRBJ1-5
v_gene: TRBV30
CDR3nt: TGTGCCTGGAGTGTGAGGGGAGGTCAGCCCCAGCATTTT
CDR3aa: CAWSVRGGQPQHF

abundance: -
d_gene: TRBD1
j_gene: TRBJ1-4
v_gene: TRBV5-1
CDR3nt: TGCGCCAGCAGCTGGCAGGGGGGTTCTGATGAAAAACTGTTTTTT
CDR3aa: CASSWQGGSDEKLFF

abundance: once
d_gene: TRBD2
j_gene: TRBJ2-3
v_gene: TRBV4-3
CDR3nt: TGCGCCAGCAGCCAAGATAAGGGCCTAGCGGGGGGGCGTGCAGATACGCAGTATTTT
CDR3aa: CASSQDKGLAGGRADTQYF

abundance: -
d_gene: TRBD1
j_gene: TRBJ2-5
v_gene: TRBV5-5
CDR3nt: TGTGCCAGCAGTGGGACAGGACGGGTGGAGACCCAGTACTTC
CDR3aa: CASSGTGRVETQYF

abundance: -
d_gene: -
j_gene: TRBJ1-1
v_gene: TRBV7-9
CDR3nt: TGTGCCAGCAGCTTACAAATGAACACTGAAGCTTTCTTT
CDR3aa: CASSLQMNTEAFF

abundance: -
d_gene: -
j_gene: TRBJ2-1
v_gene: TRBV7-6
CDR3nt: TGTGCCAGCACGAGAGTTGAACTAGTGCATCTCTACAATGAGCAGTTCTTC
CDR3aa: CASTRVELVHLYNEQFF

abundance: -
d_gene: -
j_gene: TRBJ1-5
v_gene: TRBV11-2
CDR3nt: TGTGCCAGCAGCTTGGGCAGCCCTAGCAATCAGCCCCAGCATTTT
CDR3aa: CASSLGSPSNQPQHF

abundance: -
d_gene: TRBD1
j_gene: TRBJ1-4
v_gene: TRBV11-2
CDR3nt: TGTGCCAGCAGCGTAGACAGGGAAGAAAAACTGTTTTTT
CDR3aa: CASSVDREEKLFF

abundance: -
d_gene: TRBD1
j_gene: TRBJ1-5
v_gene: TRBV28
CDR3nt: TGTGCCAGCAGAGATCCGGGACAGGTACTTAGCAATCAGCCCCAGCATTTT
CDR3aa: CASRDPGQVLSNQPQHF

abundance: -
d_gene: TRBD1
j_gene: TRBJ1-4
v_gene: TRBV30
CDR3nt: TGTGCCTGGACGACAGGGGTTGTACTGTTTTTT
CDR3aa: CAWTTGVVLFF

abundance: -
d_gene: -
j_gene: TRBJ1-6
v_gene: TRBV14
CDR3nt: TGTGCCAGCAGCCAAGATCTGGGAGACCCCTATAATTCACCCCTCCACTTT
CDR3aa: CASSQDLGDPYNSPLHF

abundance: -
d_gene: -
j_gene: TRBJ2-1
v_gene: TRBV10-1
CDR3nt: TGCGCCAGCAGTGAGTCCCCAGGGCAAGCCTACAATGAGCAGTTCTTC
CDR3aa: CASSESPGQAYNEQFF

abundance: -
d_gene: TRBD2
j_gene: TRBJ2-2
v_gene: TRBV11-3
CDR3nt: TGTGCCAGCAGCTCGGCTAGCGGGGGGTCTGGCGGGGAGCTGTTTTTT
CDR3aa: CASSSASGGSGGELFF

abundance: -
d_gene: -
j_gene: TRBJ1-2
v_gene: TRBV6-5
CDR3nt: TGTGCCAGCAGTTACTTCCCCAGGACTAACTATGGCTACACCTTC
CDR3aa: CASSYFPRTNYGYTF

abundance: -
d_gene: TRBD1
j_gene: TRBJ2-7
v_gene: TRBV20-1
CDR3nt: TGCAGTGCTAGTGGCAGGGGACAGCCTCTCTACGAGCAGTACTTC
CDR3aa: CSASGRGQPLYEQYF

abundance: -
d_gene: TRBD1
j_gene: TRBJ2-1
v_gene: TRBV15
CDR3nt: TGTGCCACCAGCAGAGCTGGGCCGGGACAGGGGAATGAGCAGTTCTTC
CDR3aa: CATSRAGPGQGNEQFF

abundance: -
d_gene: -
j_gene: TRBJ2-7
v_gene: TRBV6-6
CDR3nt: TGTGCCAGCAGTGATGACAGGTACCCCAACGAGCAGTACTTC
CDR3aa: CASSDDRYPNEQYF

abundance: -
d_gene: TRBD2
j_gene: TRBJ2-5
v_gene: TRBV9
CDR3nt: TGTGCCAGCAGCGCCTCGACTAGCCTAAAGACCCAGTACTTC
CDR3aa: CASSASTSLKTQYF

abundance: few
d_gene: -
j_gene: TRBJ2-1
v_gene: TRBV4-1
CDR3nt: TGCGCCAGCAGCCAAGATAGTAACAGGCCCAATGAGCAGTTCTTC
CDR3aa: CASSQDSNRPNEQFF

abundance: -
d_gene: -
j_gene: TRBJ1-4
v_gene: TRBV6-5
CDR3nt: TGTGCCAGCAGTTCGGACTCCGGTCTTGAAAAACTGTTTTTT
CDR3aa: CASSSDSGLEKLFF